A selection of T cell receptor beta chains follows, all from one sample in a study of regulatory T cells in long-lasting Graves disease. TCRdb recomputed calls from the multiplex PCR reads with MiXCR, one row per CDR3 protein. The sample records a few hundred thousand distinct CDR3 sequences, 23% being singletons. Sample: peripheral blood mononuclear cells (PBMCs), taken when the disease was refractory, from a patient treated with antithyroid drugs. These receptors were collected from a female donor with Graves disease. Each CDR3 is given with its conserved first and last residue. The D gene is left open where the match is weak. Size is stated for part of the rows, as once, few or many counts, or as a class when the clone is expanded.

CDR3 DNA | CDR3 protein | CDR3 length | V gene | clone size | J gene | D gene
TGTGCCAGTAGTAAGACAAGCTCTGGAAACACCATATATTTT | CASSKTSSGNTIYF | 14 | TRBV19 | few | TRBJ1-3 | NA
TGTGCCTGGACTTATCGCCAGGGTTACTATGGCTACACCTTC | CAWTYRQGYYGYTF | 14 | TRBV30 | few | TRBJ1-2 | NA
TGTGCCAGCAGTACGGGTCGGAAAGAGACCCAGTACTTC | CASSTGRKETQYF | 13 | TRBV2 | NA | TRBJ2-5 | NA
TGTGCCACCAGTGATTTTATGGGTGAAAAACTGTTTTTT | CATSDFMGEKLFF | 13 | TRBV24-1 | NA | TRBJ1-4 | NA
TGTGCCAGCAGCTCAACCCCCCGGGGGAGCTCCTACAATGAGCAGTTCTTC | CASSSTPRGSSYNEQFF | 17 | TRBV7-3 | NA | TRBJ2-1 | NA
TGTGCCAGCAGTACGGTATCTTACTCTGGGGCCAACGTCCTGACTTTC | CASSTVSYSGANVLTF | 16 | TRBV11-2 | NA | TRBJ2-6 | NA
TGTGCCACCAGCAGAACTACAGGGGTCTACGAGCAGTACTTC | CATSRTTGVYEQYF | 14 | TRBV15 | NA | TRBJ2-7 | TRBD1
TGTGCCAGCAGCCAGGGGTTGGTCCCCTCCTACGAGCAGTACTTC | CASSQGLVPSYEQYF | 15 | TRBV2 | NA | TRBJ2-7 | NA
TGTGCCATCAGTGAGGGACTAGCGGGAAGACAGTACTTC | CAISEGLAGRQYF | 13 | TRBV10-3 | many | TRBJ2-7 | TRBD2
TGCAGCGTCGGACAGGGGGCCGCGAACACCGGGGAGCTGTTTTTT | CSVGQGAANTGELFF | 15 | TRBV29-1 | NA | TRBJ2-2 | TRBD1
TGTGCCAGCAGCCCCGGGACAGGGTTCGGTGAAGCTTTCTTT | CASSPGTGFGEAFF | 14 | TRBV27 | NA | TRBJ1-1 | TRBD1
TGTGCCACCAGTGATGGTCAGATGATGAACACTGAAGCTTTCTTT | CATSDGQMMNTEAFF | 15 | TRBV10-3 | NA | TRBJ1-1 | NA
TGTGCCAGCAGTTTATTGGACAGCCGCTACGAGCAGTACTTC | CASSLLDSRYEQYF | 14 | TRBV28 | NA | TRBJ2-7 | NA
TGTGCCTGGTCCGGTGGCGGGCTGTACGAGCAGTACTTC | CAWSGGGLYEQYF | 13 | TRBV30 | NA | TRBJ2-7 | NA
TGTGCCATCAGTGAGCGAAGGGGTGAGACCCAGTACTTC | CAISERRGETQYF | 13 | TRBV10-3 | NA | TRBJ2-5 | NA
TGTGCCAGCAGCCAAGGGGGACATCCGACCCAGTACTTC | CASSQGGHPTQYF | 13 | TRBV4-2 | NA | TRBJ2-5 | NA
TGCGCCAGCAGCCAACGAGAGGCCAGAAGCTATGGCTACACCTTC | CASSQREARSYGYTF | 15 | TRBV4-1 | NA | TRBJ1-2 | NA
TGTGCCAGCAGTGATGACAGCCAAGAGACCCAGTACTTC | CASSDDSQETQYF | 13 | TRBV2 | many | TRBJ2-5 | NA
TGTGCCAGCAGTTCTCCGGGTAGCAATCAGCCCCAGCATTTT | CASSSPGSNQPQHF | 14 | TRBV28 | many | TRBJ1-5 | NA
TGTGCCAGCAGCTTAAGTGGACTAGCCCAAGAGACCCAGTACTTC | CASSLSGLAQETQYF | 15 | TRBV7-3 | few | TRBJ2-5 | TRBD2
TGTGCCAGCTCGCCGCGAAGATTCGGGACAGGGCGCCAAGAGACCCAGTACTTC | CASSPRRFGTGRQETQYF | 18 | TRBV18 | NA | TRBJ2-5 | TRBD1
TGTGCCAGCAGTGTCGCCGAAGGGTGGGTGAACACCGGGGAGCTGTTTTTT | CASSVAEGWVNTGELFF | 17 | TRBV7-8 | NA | TRBJ2-2 | NA
TGTGCCAGCTCCCATTCGGACAGGGTAGACTATGGCTACACCTTC | CASSHSDRVDYGYTF | 15 | TRBV28 | many | TRBJ1-2 | TRBD1
TGTGCCAGCAGCTTACCGGGACAGGGTTATGGCTACACCTTC | CASSLPGQGYGYTF | 14 | TRBV7-2 | NA | TRBJ1-2 | TRBD1
TGTGCCAGCAGGAGGGCGACAGCCCTGGGTAGCAATCAGCCCCAGCATTTT | CASRRATALGSNQPQHF | 17 | TRBV6-1 | few | TRBJ1-5 | NA
TGTGCCAGCAGTACCGGGACTAGCGGGTTGCAAGAGACCCAGTACTTC | CASSTGTSGLQETQYF | 16 | TRBV6-1 | NA | TRBJ2-5 | TRBD2
TGTGCCTCCGCGCACCCGGCCGGGGAGCTGTTTTTT | CASAHPAGELFF | 12 | TRBV30 | NA | TRBJ2-2 | NA
TGTGCCAGCAGTTTATTAGCGGAGGCCTTCAATGAGCAGTTCTTC | CASSLLAEAFNEQFF | 15 | TRBV28 | NA | TRBJ2-1 | NA
TGTGCCATCAGTGAGTCACCCAGGAGGATCGGGGAGCTGTTTTTT | CAISESPRRIGELFF | 15 | TRBV10-3 | few | TRBJ2-2 | NA
TGTGCCAGCATTGGCCGGGGGGCTTTCTTT | CASIGRGAFF | 10 | TRBV2 | many | TRBJ1-1 | NA
TGTGCCAGCAGTCCCCGCGGGGAGGGGGAAGCTTTCTTT | CASSPRGEGEAFF | 13 | TRBV6-1 | NA | TRBJ1-1 | NA
TGCAGTGCTAACGAGTTACGGGACCGAAACATTCAGTACTTC | CSANELRDRNIQYF | 14 | TRBV20-1 | many | TRBJ2-4 | NA
TGTGCCAGCAGCACGGACAGGGCTTCACCCCTCCACTTT | CASSTDRASPLHF | 13 | TRBV7-2 | many | TRBJ1-6 | TRBD1
TGCAGCGCTGGACAGGGGTCCCTCGAGCAGTACTTC | CSAGQGSLEQYF | 12 | TRBV29-1 | many | TRBJ2-7 | TRBD1
TGTGCCAGCAGCTTATTTGACACTGAAGCTTTCTTT | CASSLFDTEAFF | 12 | TRBV7-9 | NA | TRBJ1-1 | NA
TGTGCCAGCAGCCAACGAAAGATAACTTCTGGAAACACCATATATTTT | CASSQRKITSGNTIYF | 16 | TRBV14 | few | TRBJ1-3 | NA
TGTGCCAGCACCAGGACCCCGAACACCGGGGAGCTGTTTTTT | CASTRTPNTGELFF | 14 | TRBV25-1 | few | TRBJ2-2 | NA
TGTGCCACCACTAAAACAGGACTTTTAAAATCCACCTACGAGCAGTACTTC | CATTKTGLLKSTYEQYF | 17 | TRBV24-1 | few | TRBJ2-7 | NA
TGTGCCACCAGTGATCCCCAGGAAGGAGCTGGGCTCTATAATCAGCCCCAGCATTTT | CATSDPQEGAGLYNQPQHF | 19 | TRBV24-1 | few | TRBJ1-5 | NA
TGTGCCAGCAGCTTACGACAGTGGCCTGAGCAGTTCTTC | CASSLRQWPEQFF | 13 | TRBV11-2 | few | TRBJ2-1 | NA
TGTGCCAGCAGCTTAGCAGGGGGCTATGGCTACACCTTC | CASSLAGGYGYTF | 13 | TRBV11-2 | many | TRBJ1-2 | TRBD1